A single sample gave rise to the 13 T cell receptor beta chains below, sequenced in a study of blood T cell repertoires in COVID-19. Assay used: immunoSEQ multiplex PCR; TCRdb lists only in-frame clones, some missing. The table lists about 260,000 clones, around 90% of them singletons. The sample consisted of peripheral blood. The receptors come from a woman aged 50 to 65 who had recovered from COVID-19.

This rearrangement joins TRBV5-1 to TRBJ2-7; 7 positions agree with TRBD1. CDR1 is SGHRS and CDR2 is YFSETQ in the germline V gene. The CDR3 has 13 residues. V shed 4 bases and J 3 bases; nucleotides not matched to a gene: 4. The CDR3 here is CASSGGTDYEQYF. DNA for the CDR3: TGCGCCAGCAGCGGTGGGACAGACTACGAGCAGTACTTC.

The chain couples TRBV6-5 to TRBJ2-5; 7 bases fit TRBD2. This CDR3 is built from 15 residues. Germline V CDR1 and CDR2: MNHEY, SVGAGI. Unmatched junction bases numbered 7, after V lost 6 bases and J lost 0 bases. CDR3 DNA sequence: TGTGCCAGCAGGGGAGGGGTAGGATACCAAGAGACCCAGTACTTC. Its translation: CASRGGVGYQETQYF.

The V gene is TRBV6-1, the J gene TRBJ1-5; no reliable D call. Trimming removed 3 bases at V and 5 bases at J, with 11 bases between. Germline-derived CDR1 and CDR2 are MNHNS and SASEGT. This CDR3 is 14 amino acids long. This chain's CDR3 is CASSDGLVYQPQHF. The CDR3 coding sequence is TGTGCCAGCAGTGACGGACTTGTGTATCAGCCCCAGCATTTT.

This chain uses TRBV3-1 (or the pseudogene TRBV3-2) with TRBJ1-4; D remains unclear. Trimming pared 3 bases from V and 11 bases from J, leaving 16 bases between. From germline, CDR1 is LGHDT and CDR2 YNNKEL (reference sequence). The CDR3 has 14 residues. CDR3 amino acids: CASSHGPAAGKLFF. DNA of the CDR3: TGTGCCAGCAGCCACGGCCCCGCGGCTGGGAAACTGTTTTTT.

The CDR3 sequence: CASSQGRVTSSSGYTF. CDR3 nucleotide sequence: TGCGCCAGCAGCCAAGGGCGGGTGACATCATCAAGCGGCTACACCTTC. The chain is built from TRBV4-3 and TRBJ1-2; D remains unclear. The CDR3 consists of 16 residues. Per germline, CDR1 LGHNA and CDR2 YSLEER. The germline V and J ends were trimmed by 1 base and 8 bases, with 20 bases remaining between them.

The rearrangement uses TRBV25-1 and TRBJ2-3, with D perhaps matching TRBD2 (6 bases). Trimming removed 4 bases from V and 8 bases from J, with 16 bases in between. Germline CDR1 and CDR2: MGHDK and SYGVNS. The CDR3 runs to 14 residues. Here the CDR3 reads CASSVPGVLRTQYF. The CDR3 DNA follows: TGTGCCAGCAGTGTTCCGGGGGTCCTACGTACGCAGTATTTT. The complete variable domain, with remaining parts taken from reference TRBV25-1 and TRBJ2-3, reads EADIYQTPRYLVIGTGKKITLECSQTMGHDKMYWYQQDPGMELHLIHYSYGVNSTEKGDLSSESTVSRIRTEHFPLTLESARPSHTSQYLCASSVPGVLRTQYFGPGTRLTVL.

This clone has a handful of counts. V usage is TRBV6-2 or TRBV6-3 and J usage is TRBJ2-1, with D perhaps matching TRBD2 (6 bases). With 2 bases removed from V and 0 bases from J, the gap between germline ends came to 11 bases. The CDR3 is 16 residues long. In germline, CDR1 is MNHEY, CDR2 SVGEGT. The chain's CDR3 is CASSYRRASSYNEQFF. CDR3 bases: TGTGCCAGCAGTTACAGGAGGGCTAGCTCCTACAATGAGCAGTTCTTC.

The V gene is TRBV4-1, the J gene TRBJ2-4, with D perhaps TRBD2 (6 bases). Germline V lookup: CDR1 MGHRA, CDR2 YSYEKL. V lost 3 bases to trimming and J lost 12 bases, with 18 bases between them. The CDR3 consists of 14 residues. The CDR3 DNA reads TGCGCCAGCAGCCAGGGGACTCCGTTTGGGGATCAGTACTTC. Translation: CASSQGTPFGDQYF.

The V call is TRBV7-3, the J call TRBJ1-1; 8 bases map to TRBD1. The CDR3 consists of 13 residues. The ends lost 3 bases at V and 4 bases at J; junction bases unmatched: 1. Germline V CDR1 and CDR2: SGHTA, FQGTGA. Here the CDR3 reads CASSLDRVTEAFF. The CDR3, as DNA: TGTGCCAGCAGCTTGGACAGGGTCACTGAAGCTTTCTTT.

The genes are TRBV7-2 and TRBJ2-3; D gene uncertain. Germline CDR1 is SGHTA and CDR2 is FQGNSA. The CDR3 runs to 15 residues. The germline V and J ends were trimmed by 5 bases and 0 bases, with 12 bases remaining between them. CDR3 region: CASSGRVTSTDTQYF. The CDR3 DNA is TGTGCCAGCAGCGGCCGGGTTACTAGCACAGATACGCAGTATTTT.

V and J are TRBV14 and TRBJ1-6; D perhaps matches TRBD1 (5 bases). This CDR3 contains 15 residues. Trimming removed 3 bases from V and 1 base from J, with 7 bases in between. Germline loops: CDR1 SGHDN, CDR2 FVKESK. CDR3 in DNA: TGTGCCAGCAGCCAGCAGGGTTCCTATAATTCACCCCTCCACTTT. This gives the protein CASSQQGSYNSPLHF.

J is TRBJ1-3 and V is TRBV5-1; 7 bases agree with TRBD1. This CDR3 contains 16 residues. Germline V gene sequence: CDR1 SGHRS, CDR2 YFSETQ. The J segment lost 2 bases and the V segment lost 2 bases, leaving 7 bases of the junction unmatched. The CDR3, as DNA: TGCGCCAGCAGCTTAGGAGACAGGGTAGCTGGAAACACCATATATTTT. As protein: CASSLGDRVAGNTIYF.

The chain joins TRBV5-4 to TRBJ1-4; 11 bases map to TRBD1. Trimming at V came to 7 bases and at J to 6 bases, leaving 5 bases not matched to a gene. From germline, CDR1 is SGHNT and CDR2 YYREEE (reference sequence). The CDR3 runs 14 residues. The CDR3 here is CASARDRGDEKLFF. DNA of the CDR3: TGTGCCAGCGCCCGGGACAGGGGGGATGAAAAACTGTTTTTT.